These 3 T cell receptor beta chains share one sample of origin, sequenced in a study of shared clonotypes between healthy human individuals. The protocol was immunoSEQ multiplex PCR, while the TCRdb copy is restricted to in-frame clones and leaves out a portion. The sample lists around 330,000 clones, around 67% seen once, with approximately 10% in the top ten. Sequenced sample: memory CD4+ T cells sorted from blood. The subset: CD45RA-negative fraction. These receptors were collected from a man younger than 45 in good health.

This clone was recorded at least ten times. This chain links TRBV9 with TRBJ2-2; D might be TRBD2 (5 bases). The CDR3 extends over 16 amino acids. Trimming left V 1 base short and J 2 bases short, with 12 bases between. The germline CDR1 and CDR2 sequences are SGDLS and YYNGEE. For the CDR3, the DNA is TGTGCCAGCAGCGTATTCATAGCGATTAACACCGGGGAGCTGTTTTTT. Protein: CASSVFIAINTGELFF. The whole variable domain, filled in from reference TRBV9 and TRBJ2-2, reads DSGVTQTPKHLITATGQRVTLRCSPRSGDLSVYWYQQSLDQGLQFLIQYYNGEERAKGNILERFSAQQFPDLHSELNLSSLELGDSALYFCASSVFIAINTGELFFGEGSRLTVL.

The chain couples TRBV5-4 to TRBJ2-1, with 7 bases matching TRBD1. CDR1 SGHNT and CDR2 YYREEE come from the germline V gene (reference sequence). This CDR3 spans 14 amino acids. V lost 3 bases, J lost 12 bases, and 12 bases stayed unmatched. The CDR3 loop reads CASSWAGGLTGQFF. CDR3 nucleotides: TGTGCCAGCAGCTGGGCAGGGGGATTAACGGGGCAGTTCTTC.

The CDR3 protein is CASSLEWREAPWDEQFF. The CDR3 nucleotides are TGTGCCAGCAGCTTAGAATGGCGGGAGGCCCCGTGGGATGAGCAGTTCTTC. V is TRBV7-9 and J is TRBJ2-1; 8 bases are a match to TRBD2. This CDR3 region has 17 residues. The germline gives CDR1 SEHNR, CDR2 FQNEAQ (reference sequence). The ends lost 1 base at V and 8 bases at J; junction bases unmatched: 13.